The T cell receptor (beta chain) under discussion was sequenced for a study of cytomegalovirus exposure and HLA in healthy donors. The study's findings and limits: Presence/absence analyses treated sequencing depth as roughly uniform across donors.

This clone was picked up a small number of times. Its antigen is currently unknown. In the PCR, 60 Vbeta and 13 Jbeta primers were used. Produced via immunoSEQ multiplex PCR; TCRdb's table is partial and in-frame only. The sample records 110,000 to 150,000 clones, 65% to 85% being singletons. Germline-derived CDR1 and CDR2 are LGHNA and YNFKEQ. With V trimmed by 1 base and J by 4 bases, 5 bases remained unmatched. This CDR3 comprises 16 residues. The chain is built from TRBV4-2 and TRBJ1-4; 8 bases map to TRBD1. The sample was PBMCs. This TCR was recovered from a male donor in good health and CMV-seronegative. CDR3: CASSQGSGGGNEKLFF. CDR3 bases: TGTGCCAGCAGCCAAGGCTCAGGGGGCGGTAATGAAAAACTGTTTTTT.